The rows below give T cell receptor beta chains drawn from one sample of a study of preoperative IRX-2 immunotherapy in early breast cancer. Clones were read by immunoSEQ multiplex PCR, and TCRdb kept only the in-frame ones, dropping some. This table has roughly 24,000 clones, approximately 72% appearing once. The sample here was lymph node tissue, taken after IRX-2 immunotherapy. These receptors were collected from a human donor with breast cancer. Each CDR3 is given with its conserved first and last residue. The D gene is left open where the match is weak. Expanded clones are given a class, and other clones once, few, many or no size at all.

len,j_gene,v_gene,d_gene,abundance,CDR3aa,CDR3nt
14,TRBJ2-3,TRBV6-8,.,.,CASFSAGFTDTQYF,TGTGCCAGCTTTTCTGCGGGGTTCACAGATACGCAGTATTTT
15,TRBJ2-2,TRBV11-3,.,.,CASSLTGAGTGELFF,TGTGCCAGCAGCTTAACGGGGGCGGGCACCGGGGAGCTGTTTTTT
14,TRBJ1-1,TRBV28,.,.,CASSLYGDMTEAFF,TGTGCCAGCAGTTTATACGGAGACATGACTGAAGCTTTCTTT
15,TRBJ1-2,TRBV10-3,.,.,CAISRTDLEGYGYTF,TGTGCCATCAGTAGGACAGACCTTGAGGGATATGGCTACACTTTC
14,TRBJ1-5,TRBV2,TRBD1,.,CASRLTGGNQPQHF,TGTGCCAGCAGATTAACAGGGGGAAATCAGCCCCAGCATTTT
13,TRBJ1-4,TRBV19,.,.,CASSWAIGEKLFF,TGTGCCAGTAGCTGGGCGATCGGTGAAAAACTGTTTTTT
15,TRBJ2-7,TRBV18,TRBD1,.,CASSPSRDSTYEQYF,TGTGCCAGCTCTCCCAGCCGGGACAGTACCTACGAGCAGTACTTC
14,TRBJ1-1,TRBV4-1,.,few,CASSQDISRSEAFF,TGCGCCAGCAGCCAAGATATCAGCCGGTCTGAAGCTTTCTTT
15,TRBJ2-7,TRBV28,TRBD2,.,CASSVAGGPLQEQYF,TGTGCCAGCAGTGTAGCGGGAGGGCCCCTACAAGAGCAGTACTTC
15,TRBJ1-3,TRBV6-8,.,.,CASNKGQSSGNTIYF,TGTGCCAGCAACAAAGGACAGAGCTCTGGAAACACCATATATTTT
12,TRBJ2-1,TRBV6-8,.,.,CAITDGYNEQFF,TGTGCCATTACGGACGGTTACAATGAGCAGTTCTTC
12,TRBJ1-4,TRBV6-8,TRBD1,.,CASSDGLGQGFF,TGTGCCAGCAGTGACGGGCTCGGACAGGGGTTTTTT
14,TRBJ2-2,TRBV7-8,TRBD2,.,CASSQRDGTGELFF,TGTGCCAGCAGCCAGCGGGATGGCACCGGGGAGCTGTTTTTT
14,TRBJ2-5,TRBV11-3,TRBD2,.,CASSSRASGETQYF,TGTGCCAGCAGCTCTCGGGCTAGCGGAGAGACCCAGTACTTC
14,TRBJ1-2,TRBV29-1,TRBD1,.,CSVTKGQGNYGYTF,TGCAGCGTTACCAAGGGACAGGGAAACTATGGCTACACCTTC
15,TRBJ2-1,TRBV2,TRBD1,once,CASRQQGIGYNEQFF,TGTGCCAGCAGGCAACAGGGGATTGGGTACAATGAGCAGTTCTTC
13,TRBJ2-5,TRBV30,.,.,CAWSVGQRKTQYF,TGTGCCTGGAGTGTAGGGCAGCGGAAGACCCAGTACTTC
19,TRBJ2-7,TRBV28,.,.,CASSLFQAHSLRGAHEQYF,TGTGCCAGCAGTTTATTCCAAGCCCATTCCCTCAGGGGTGCGCACGAGCAGTACTTC
18,TRBJ2-7,TRBV11-3,TRBD2,once,CASSLSGGSGSVKDEQYF,TGTGCCAGCAGCTTATCAGGTGGTAGCGGGAGCGTTAAGGACGAGCAGTACTTC
15,TRBJ1-1,TRBV6-8,.,.,CASSWGDPENTEAFF,TGTGCCAGCAGTTGGGGTGATCCGGAGAACACTGAAGCTTTCTTT
15,TRBJ1-3,TRBV11-3,.,few,CASSLDSGSGNTIYF,TGTGCCAGCAGCCTTGACAGTGGGTCTGGAAACACCATATATTTT
14,TRBJ1-2,TRBV12-2,.,.,CASRLAVVLYGYTF,TGTGCAAGTCGCTTAGCAGTAGTTCTCTATGGCTACACCTTC
16,TRBJ2-2,TRBV11-3,.,.,CASSLMGVGLNGELFF,TGTGCCAGCAGCTTAATGGGGGTCGGGCTGAACGGGGAGCTGTTTTTT
14,TRBJ2-1,TRBV11-3,TRBD2,.,CASSFGTKLNEQFF,TGTGCCAGCAGCTTCGGGACTAAATTGAATGAGCAGTTCTTC
14,TRBJ1-4,TRBV28,.,.,CASSLTGVGEKLFF,TGTGCCAGCAGTCTTACGGGGGTCGGAGAAAAACTGTTTTTT
14,TRBJ1-2,TRBV28,.,.,CASKPGLRDYGYTF,TGTGCCAGTAAACCGGGGTTAAGGGACTATGGCTACACCTTC
13,TRBJ2-7,TRBV28,.,.,CASSEDLGGEQYF,TGTGCCAGCAGTGAGGACCTAGGGGGCGAGCAGTACTTC
13,TRBJ1-1,TRBV29-1,.,.,CSSRRTLNTEAFF,TGCAGCTCGAGGAGGACACTGAACACTGAAGCTTTCTTT
16,TRBJ2-7,TRBV6-8,TRBD1,.,CASSEGPGTGGREQYF,TGTGCCAGCAGTGAGGGACCGGGGACAGGGGGAAGGGAGCAGTACTTC